Presented here are 4 T cell receptor beta chains from one specimen sequenced in a study of CD8+CD57+ T cells in acquired aplastic anemia. By flow cytometry, patients selected for sequencing had shown an expansion of CD8+CD57+ cells. TCR beta VDJ combinations and CDR3 sequences were profiled from genomic DNA. From the reads, TCRdb called clonotypes with MiXCR, one entry per CDR3 protein. The sample has 150,000 to 200,000 distinct CDR3 sequences, roughly 43% seen once. Sequencing was performed on sorted CD4+, CD8+, or CD8+CD57+ T cells (not recorded which) from PBMCs. The receptors here all came from a human donor with aplastic anemia.

This clonotype was observed at least ten times. The chain uses TRBV6-1 and TRBJ2-5; the match to TRBD2 covers 13 bases. Germline lookup yields CDR1 MNHNS and CDR2 SASEGT. J gave up 1 base and V 7 bases, and 6 bases lay outside the gene matches. The CDR3 spans 16 residues. The CDR3 nucleotides are TGTGCCAGCAAATTACTAGCGGGAGGGTCCCAAGAGACCCAGTACTTC. As protein: CASKLLAGGSQETQYF.

The chain uses TRBV7-2 and TRBJ1-2; no reliable D call. The V end lost 5 bases, the J end lost 8 bases, and 18 bases lay between the germline ends. The CDR3 spans 14 residues. Germline V gene data show CDR1 as SGHTA and CDR2 as FQGNSA. The CDR3 protein is CASSQLGGSWGYTF. The CDR3 DNA reads TGTGCCAGCAGCCAATTGGGCGGGTCGTGGGGCTACACCTTC.

The chain couples TRBV10-1 to TRBJ2-5; D gene unclear. The CDR3 has 12 residues. V lost 3 bases and J lost 5, with 7 bases in between. The germline gives CDR1 WNHNN, CDR2 SYGVQD (reference sequence). CDR3 sequence (DNA): TGCGCCAGCAGTGATGACGTGGAGACCCAGTACTTC. Residues: CASSDDVETQYF.

This clonotype was detected ten times or more. The chain has TRBV4-3 and TRBJ1-1; D is ambiguous. The germline gives CDR1 LGHNA, CDR2 YSLEER. V shed 0 bases and J shed 7 bases, with 15 bases lying between them. CDR3 length equals 15 residues. CDR3 DNA: TGCGCCAGCAGCCAAGAGCCGACATCGGGCCGTGAAGCTTTCTTT. This sequence encodes CASSQEPTSGREAFF.